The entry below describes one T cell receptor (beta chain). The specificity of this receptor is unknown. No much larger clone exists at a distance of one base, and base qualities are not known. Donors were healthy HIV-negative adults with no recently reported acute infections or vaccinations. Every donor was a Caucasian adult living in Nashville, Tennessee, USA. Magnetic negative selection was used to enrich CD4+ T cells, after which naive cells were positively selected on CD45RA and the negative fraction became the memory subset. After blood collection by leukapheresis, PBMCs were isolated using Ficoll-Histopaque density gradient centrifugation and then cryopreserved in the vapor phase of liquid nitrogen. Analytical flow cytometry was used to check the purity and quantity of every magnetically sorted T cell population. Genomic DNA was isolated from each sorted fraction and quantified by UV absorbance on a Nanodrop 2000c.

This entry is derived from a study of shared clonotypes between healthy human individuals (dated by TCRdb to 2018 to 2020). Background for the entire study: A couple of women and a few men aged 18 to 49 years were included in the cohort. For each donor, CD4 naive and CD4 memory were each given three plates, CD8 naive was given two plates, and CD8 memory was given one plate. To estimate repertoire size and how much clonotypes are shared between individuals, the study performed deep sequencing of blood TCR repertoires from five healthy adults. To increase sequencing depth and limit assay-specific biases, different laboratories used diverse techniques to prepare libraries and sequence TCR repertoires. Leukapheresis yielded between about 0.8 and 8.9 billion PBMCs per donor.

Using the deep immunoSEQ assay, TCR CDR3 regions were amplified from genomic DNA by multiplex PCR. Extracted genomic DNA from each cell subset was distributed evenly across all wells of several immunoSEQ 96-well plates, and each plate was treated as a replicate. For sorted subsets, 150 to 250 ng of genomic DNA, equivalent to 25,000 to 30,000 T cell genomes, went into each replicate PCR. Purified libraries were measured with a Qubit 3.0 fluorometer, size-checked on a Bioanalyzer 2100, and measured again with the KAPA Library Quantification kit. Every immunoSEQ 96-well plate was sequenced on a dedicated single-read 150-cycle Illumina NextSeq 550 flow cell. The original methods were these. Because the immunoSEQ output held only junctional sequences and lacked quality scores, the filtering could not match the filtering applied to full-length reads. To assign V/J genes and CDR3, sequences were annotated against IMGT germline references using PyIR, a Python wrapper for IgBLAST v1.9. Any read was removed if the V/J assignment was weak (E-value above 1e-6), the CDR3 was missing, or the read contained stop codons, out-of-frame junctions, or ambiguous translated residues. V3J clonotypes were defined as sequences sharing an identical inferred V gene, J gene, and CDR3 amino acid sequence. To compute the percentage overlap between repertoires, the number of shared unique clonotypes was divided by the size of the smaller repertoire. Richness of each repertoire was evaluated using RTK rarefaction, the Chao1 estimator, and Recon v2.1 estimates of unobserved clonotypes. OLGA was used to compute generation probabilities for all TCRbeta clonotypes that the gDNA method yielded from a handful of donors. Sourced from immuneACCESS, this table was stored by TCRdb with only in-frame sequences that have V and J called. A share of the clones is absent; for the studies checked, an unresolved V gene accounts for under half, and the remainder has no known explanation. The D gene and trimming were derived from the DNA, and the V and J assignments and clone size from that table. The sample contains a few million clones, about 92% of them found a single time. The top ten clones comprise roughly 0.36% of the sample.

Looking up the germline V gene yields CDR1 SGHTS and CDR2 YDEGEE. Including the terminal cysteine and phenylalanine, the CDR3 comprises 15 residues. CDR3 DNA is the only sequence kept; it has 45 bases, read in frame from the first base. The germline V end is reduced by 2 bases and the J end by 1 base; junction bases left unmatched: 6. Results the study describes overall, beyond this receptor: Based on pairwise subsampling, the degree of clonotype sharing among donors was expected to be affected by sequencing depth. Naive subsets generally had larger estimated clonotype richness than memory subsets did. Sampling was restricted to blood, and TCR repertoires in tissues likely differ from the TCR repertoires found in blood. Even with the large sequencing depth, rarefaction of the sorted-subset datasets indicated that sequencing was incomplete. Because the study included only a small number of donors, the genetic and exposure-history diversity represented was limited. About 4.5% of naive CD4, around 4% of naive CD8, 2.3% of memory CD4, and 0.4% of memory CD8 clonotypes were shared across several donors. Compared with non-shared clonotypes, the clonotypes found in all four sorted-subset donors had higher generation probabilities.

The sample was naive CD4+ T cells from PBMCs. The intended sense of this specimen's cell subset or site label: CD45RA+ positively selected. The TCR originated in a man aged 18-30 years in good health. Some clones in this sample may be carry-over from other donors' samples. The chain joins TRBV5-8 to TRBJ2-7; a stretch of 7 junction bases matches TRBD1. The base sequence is TGTGCCAGCAGCTTTGACAGGGTTCAATCCTACGAGCAGTACTTC. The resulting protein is CASSFDRVQSYEQYF.